This entry is about one T cell receptor (beta chain). Per sample, extraction of total RNA gave at least 5.5 micrograms in every case. This entry belongs to a study of blood T cells in healthy people across ages. From germline, CDR1 is DFQATT and CDR2 SNEGSKA (reference sequence). The CDR3 sequence is 12 residues long. Trimming took 1 base from V and 8 from J, leaving 9 bases between them. PCR was performed a second time for roughly 7 to 12 cycles using a sample-barcoded 5' primer and a J-beta primer mix. A template-switch adaptor with 12 random nucleotides tagged each cDNA molecule. MiXCR, run by TCRdb on the 5' RACE reads, gives a single entry per CDR3 protein. The data hold around 520,000 distinct CDR3 sequences, with roughly a quarter observed a single time. The data were also submitted as part of a second study, on T cells of mothers and their children. In that study: Each donor was one of three healthy Caucasian mothers or one of their six children.

This TCR derives from a boy aged 2 to 9 in good health. Sequencing was performed on blood. The chain employs TRBV20-1 and TRBJ2-1; D unclear. This CDR3 reads CSARGGSDEQFF. The CDR3 bases are TGCAGTGCTAGAGGCGGAAGCGATGAGCAGTTCTTC.